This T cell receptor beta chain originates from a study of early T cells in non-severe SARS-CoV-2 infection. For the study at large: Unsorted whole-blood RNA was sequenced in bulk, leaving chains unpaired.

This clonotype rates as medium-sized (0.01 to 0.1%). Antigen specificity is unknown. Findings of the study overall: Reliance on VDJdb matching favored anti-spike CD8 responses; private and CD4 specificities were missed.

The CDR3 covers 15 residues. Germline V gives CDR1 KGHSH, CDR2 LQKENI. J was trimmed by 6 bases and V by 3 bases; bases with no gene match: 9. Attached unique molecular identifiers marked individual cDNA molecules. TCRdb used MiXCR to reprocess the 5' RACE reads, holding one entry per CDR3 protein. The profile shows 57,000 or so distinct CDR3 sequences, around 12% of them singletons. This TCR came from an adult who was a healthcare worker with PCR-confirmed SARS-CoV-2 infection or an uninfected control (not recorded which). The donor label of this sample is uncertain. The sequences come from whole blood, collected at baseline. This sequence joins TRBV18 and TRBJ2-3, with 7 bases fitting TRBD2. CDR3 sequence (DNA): TGTGCCAGCTCACCCAGCGGGACGCATATGGATACGCAGTATTTT. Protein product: CASSPSGTHMDTQYF.